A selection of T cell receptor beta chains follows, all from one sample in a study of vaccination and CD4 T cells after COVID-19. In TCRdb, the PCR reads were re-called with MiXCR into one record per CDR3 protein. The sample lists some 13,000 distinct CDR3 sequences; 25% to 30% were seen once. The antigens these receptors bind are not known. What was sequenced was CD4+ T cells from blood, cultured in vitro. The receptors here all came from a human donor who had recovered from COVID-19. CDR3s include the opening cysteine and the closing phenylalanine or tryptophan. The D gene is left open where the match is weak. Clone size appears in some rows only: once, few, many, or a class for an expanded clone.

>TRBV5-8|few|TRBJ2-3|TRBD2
CASSRLMERGSVTSTDTQYF
TGTGCCAGCAGCCGTCTGATGGAGCGGGGGAGCGTTACTAGCACAGATACGCAGTATTTT
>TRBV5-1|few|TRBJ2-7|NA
CASSAQGYEQYF
TGCGCCAGCAGCGCCCAGGGTTACGAGCAGTACTTC
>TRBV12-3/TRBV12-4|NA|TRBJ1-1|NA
CASSGYTEAFF
TGTGCCAGCAGTGGTTACACTGAAGCTTTCTTT
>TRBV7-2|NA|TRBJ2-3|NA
CASSFGQKFTDTQYF
TGTGCCAGCAGCTTTGGACAGAAATTCACAGATACGCAGTATTTT
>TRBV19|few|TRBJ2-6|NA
CASSQSSGANVLTF
TGTGCCAGTAGTCAGAGCTCTGGGGCCAACGTCCTGACTTTC
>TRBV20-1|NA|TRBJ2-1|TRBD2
CSARSVTLLAGGNNEQFF
TGCAGTGCCAGGTCGGTCACACTTTTAGCGGGGGGGAACAATGAGCAGTTCTTC
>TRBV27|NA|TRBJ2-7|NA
CASSQIGSSRVYEQYF
TGTGCCAGCAGTCAAATAGGGAGTAGCCGTGTGTACGAGCAGTACTTC
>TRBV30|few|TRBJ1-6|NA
CAWSVGLKGNSPLHF
TGTGCCTGGAGTGTAGGACTAAAGGGTAATTCACCCCTCCACTTT
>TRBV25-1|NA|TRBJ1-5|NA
CASSEGQGGKQPQHF
TGTGCCAGCAGTGAAGGGCAGGGAGGGAAACAGCCCCAGCATTTT
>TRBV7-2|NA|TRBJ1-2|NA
CASSYTRAAIYGYTF
TGTGCCAGCAGCTACACCCGGGCCGCAATCTATGGCTACACCTTC
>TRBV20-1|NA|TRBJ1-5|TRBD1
CSAGSDRDNQPQHF
TGCAGTGCTGGATCGGACAGGGATAATCAGCCCCAGCATTTT
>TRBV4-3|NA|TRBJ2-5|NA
CASSQSWGGRETQYF
TGCGCCAGCAGCCAGTCCTGGGGGGGGCGAGAGACCCAGTACTTC
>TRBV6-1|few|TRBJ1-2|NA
CASSPEGTYGYTF
TGTGCCAGCAGCCCAGAGGGAACCTATGGCTACACCTTC
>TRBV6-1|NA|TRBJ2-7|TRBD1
CASSDRTGREQYF
TGTGCCAGCAGTGATCGGACAGGGCGGGAGCAGTACTTC
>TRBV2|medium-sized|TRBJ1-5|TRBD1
CASILDRGHQPQHF
TGTGCCAGCATTCTAGACAGGGGACATCAGCCCCAGCATTTT
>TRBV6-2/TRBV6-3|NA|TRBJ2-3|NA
CASSSTLAGTDTQYF
TGTGCCAGCAGCTCAACACTAGCCGGCACAGATACGCAGTATTTT
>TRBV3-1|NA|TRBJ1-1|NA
CASSQDYGGSTEAFF
TGTGCCAGCAGCCAAGATTACGGGGGGAGCACTGAAGCTTTCTTT
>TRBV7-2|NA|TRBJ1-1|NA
CASSSPMGNRNTEAFF
TGTGCCAGCAGTTCACCCATGGGGAACAGGAACACTGAAGCTTTCTTT
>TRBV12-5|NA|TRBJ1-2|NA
CASGLVTLAASNYGYTF
TGTGCTAGTGGTTTGGTAACTTTGGCAGCTTCTAACTATGGCTACACCTTC
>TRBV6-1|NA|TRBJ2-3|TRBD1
CASSALGTGGADTQYF
TGTGCCAGCAGCGCGCTCGGGACAGGGGGCGCAGATACGCAGTATTTT
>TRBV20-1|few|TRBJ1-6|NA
CSARDPGRGAGNSPLHF
TGCAGTGCTAGAGATCCTGGTCGGGGGGCAGGCAATTCACCCCTCCACTTT
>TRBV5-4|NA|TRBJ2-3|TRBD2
CASSLRSGGTPDVQYF
TGTGCCAGCAGCTTGAGGAGCGGGGGGACCCCCGATGTGCAGTATTTT
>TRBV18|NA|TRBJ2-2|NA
CASSQSPPAGELFF
TGTGCCAGCTCACAAAGCCCACCCGCCGGGGAGCTGTTTTTT
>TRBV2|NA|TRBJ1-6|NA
CASSAGRDPYSPLHF
TGTGCCAGCAGTGCCGGGAGGGACCCTTATTCACCCCTCCACTTT
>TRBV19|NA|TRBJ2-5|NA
CASSIKAGRAQYF
TGTGCCAGTAGTATAAAGGCAGGTCGGGCCCAGTACTTC
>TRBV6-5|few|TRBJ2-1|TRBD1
CASSYLGTGGNEQFF
TGTGCCAGCAGTTACTTAGGGACAGGGGGCAATGAGCAGTTCTTC
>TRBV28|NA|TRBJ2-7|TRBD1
CASSTGQGTSYEQYF
TGTGCCAGCAGCACCGGACAGGGGACTTCCTACGAGCAGTACTTC
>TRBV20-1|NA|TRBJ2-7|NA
CSARDQGSPYEQYF
TGCAGTGCTAGAGACCAGGGTAGCCCCTACGAGCAGTACTTC
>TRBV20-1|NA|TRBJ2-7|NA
CSARDRRGAYEQYF
TGCAGTGCTAGAGATCGAAGGGGGGCCTACGAGCAGTACTTC
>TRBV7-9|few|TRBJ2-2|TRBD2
CASSFPGGGAAGELFF
TGTGCCAGCAGCTTCCCCGGCGGGGGGGCCGCCGGGGAGCTGTTTTTT
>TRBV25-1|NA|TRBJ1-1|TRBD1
CASSDLRTGDKVEAFF
TGTGCCAGCAGTGACCTCCGGACAGGGGATAAGGTTGAAGCTTTCTTT
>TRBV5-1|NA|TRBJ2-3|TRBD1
CASRKGTGAGDTQYF
TGCGCCAGCAGGAAAGGGACAGGGGCGGGAGATACGCAGTATTTT
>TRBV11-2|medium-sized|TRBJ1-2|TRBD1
CASTPTGGYYGYTF
TGTGCCAGCACCCCAACAGGGGGCTACTATGGCTACACCTTC
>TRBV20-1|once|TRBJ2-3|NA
CSVGGGNTDTQYF
TGCAGTGTGGGAGGGGGAAACACAGATACGCAGTATTTT
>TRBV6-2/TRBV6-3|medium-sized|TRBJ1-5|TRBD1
CASSYGEDRAQPQHF
TGTGCCAGCAGTTACGGGGAGGACAGGGCCCAGCCCCAGCATTTT
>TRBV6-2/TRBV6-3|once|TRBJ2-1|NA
CASSDTSPEQFF
TGTGCCAGCAGTGACACCTCCCCTGAGCAGTTCTTC
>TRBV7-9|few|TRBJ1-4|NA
CASSLGDPVDEKLFF
TGTGCCAGCAGCTTAGGGGATCCAGTGGATGAAAAACTGTTTTTT
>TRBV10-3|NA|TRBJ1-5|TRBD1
CAISEGQGQPQHF
TGTGCCATCAGTGAGGGACAGGGGCAGCCCCAGCATTTT
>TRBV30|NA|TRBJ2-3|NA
CAWKGGLSTDTQYF
TGTGCCTGGAAGGGCGGGTTAAGCACAGATACGCAGTATTTT
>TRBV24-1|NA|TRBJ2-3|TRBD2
CATSALAGGTDTQYF
TGTGCCACCAGTGCTCTAGCGGGGGGCACAGATACGCAGTATTTT
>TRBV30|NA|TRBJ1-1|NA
CAWSVWTRGLDTEAFF
TGTGCCTGGAGTGTCTGGACGCGGGGGCTAGACACTGAAGCTTTCTTT
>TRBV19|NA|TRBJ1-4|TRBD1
CASTTRGREKLFF
TGTGCCAGTACCACCAGGGGGCGTGAAAAACTGTTTTTT
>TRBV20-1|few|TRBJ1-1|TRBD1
CSARFLRGPSTEAFF
TGCAGTGCTAGATTTCTCAGGGGGCCCTCCACTGAAGCTTTCTTT